What follows are 20 T cell receptor beta chains derived from one specimen sequenced in a study of cytomegalovirus exposure and HLA in healthy donors. PCR was performed using 60 Vbeta and 13 Jbeta primers. The protocol was immunoSEQ multiplex PCR, while the TCRdb copy is restricted to in-frame clones and leaves out a portion. This sample has 100,000 to 150,000 clones; 75% to 90% occur once, and the top ten carry 7.5% to 9.5%. The sequencing input was PBMCs. The receptors stem from a man in his thirties or forties in good health and CMV-seropositive.

This chain uses TRBV6-5 with TRBJ2-3, with 7 nucleotides matching TRBD1. V dropped 6 bases and J dropped 4; count of bases not matched to a gene: 7. CDR1 and CDR2 from the germline V gene are MNHEY and SVGAGI. CDR3 length: 14 amino acids. The CDR3 sequence: CASRVTGNSDTQYF. CDR3 nucleotides: TGTGCCAGCAGAGTGACAGGGAATTCAGATACGCAGTATTTT.

The chain employs TRBV28 and TRBJ2-2, with 11 positions matching TRBD1. Unmatched junction bases numbered 3, after V lost 10 bases and J lost 5 bases. Germline V lookup: CDR1 MDHEN, CDR2 SYDVKM. This CDR3 is built from 13 residues. CDR3 loop: CANRDRGTGELFF. The CDR3 DNA reads TGTGCCAACCGGGACAGGGGGACCGGGGAGCTGTTTTTT. Drawing the rest from reference TRBV28 and TRBJ2-2, the complete variable domain is DVKVTQSSRYLVKRTGEKVFLECVQDMDHENMFWYRQDPGLGLRLIYFSYDVKMKEKGDIPEGYSVSREKKERFSLILESASTNQTSMYLCANRDRGTGELFFGEGSRLTVL.

In the case of this clone: The germline gene is not matched at one end of the junction; a read error may be the cause. The CDR3: CSSSMPDIYEQYF. CDR3 DNA: TGTTCCAGCAGCATGCCGGACATTTACGAGCAGTACTTC. The genes are TRBV7-9 and TRBJ2-7; possibly TRBD1 for D (5 bases). The germline V gene has CDR1 SEHNR and CDR2 FQNEAQ (reference sequence). This CDR3 spans 13 amino acids.

The chain employs TRBV29-1 and TRBJ2-2, with D possibly TRBD1 on 5 matching bases. V dropped 0 bases and J dropped 3 bases, with 14 bases sitting between them. The V gene's germline CDR1 is SQVTM and CDR2 ANQGSEA. This CDR3 region has 16 residues. This CDR3 reads CSVEDPGRADTGELFF. CDR3 in DNA: TGCAGCGTTGAAGACCCCGGCAGGGCGGACACCGGGGAGCTGTTTTTT.

This clone has just one count. This chain uses TRBV10-3 with TRBJ2-5; D is ambiguous. The CDR3 has 13 amino acids. Trimming removed 5 bases at V and 0 bases at J, with 7 bases between. Germline assignment: CDR1 ENHRY and CDR2 SYGVKD. CDR3 sequence (DNA): TGTGCCATCAGTTACAGATACCAAGAGACCCAGTACTTC. This gives the protein CAISYRYQETQYF.

This clone was picked up a small number of times. The chain combines TRBV27 with TRBJ1-5, with TRBD1 as a possible D gene (5 bases). V was pared by 0 bases and J by 5 bases, with 11 bases between. CDR1 and CDR2 from the germline V gene are MNHEY and SMNVEV (reference sequence). The CDR3 covers 15 residues. CDR3 loop: CASSLSRGFDQPQHF. CDR3 coding DNA: TGTGCCAGCAGTTTATCAAGGGGTTTCGATCAGCCCCAGCATTTT.

The V and J genes are TRBV19 and TRBJ1-3; tentatively, D is TRBD1 (5 bases). The CDR3 has 13 residues. The germline gives CDR1 LNHDA, CDR2 SQIVND (reference sequence). The V end was cut by 4 bases, the J end by 4 bases, with 8 bases between. This chain's CDR3 is CASSKGNGNTIYF. CDR3 coding DNA: TGTGCCAGTAGTAAGGGGAACGGAAACACCATATATTTT.

The chain has TRBV30 and TRBJ1-1, with TRBD1 matching over 11 bases. This CDR3 comprises 14 residues. Germline V gene data show CDR1 as GTSNPN and CDR2 as SVGIG (reference sequence). J was trimmed by 13 bases and V by 3 bases; bases with no gene match: 13. CDR3 sequence: CAWSSGTGGFNGFF. The DNA of the CDR3 is TGTGCCTGGAGCTCCGGGACAGGGGGTTTCAACGGTTTCTTT.

The rearrangement uses TRBV30 and TRBJ2-7, with D tentatively TRBD1 (6 bases). V was trimmed by 2 bases and J by 7 bases, leaving 12 bases between them. The CDR3 sequence is 12 residues long. Germline V lookup: CDR1 GTSNPN, CDR2 SVGIG (reference sequence). The CDR3 sequence: CAWSHWTEEQYF. As DNA, the CDR3 is TGTGCCTGGAGTCACTGGACAGAGGAGCAGTACTTC.

The rearrangement uses TRBV10-1 and TRBJ2-1, with 7 bases lining up with TRBD2. The ends lost 6 bases at V and 10 bases at J; junction bases unmatched: 12. The CDR3 is 14 residues long. The germline gives CDR1 WNHNN, CDR2 SYGVQD (reference sequence). In nucleotides, the CDR3 is TGCGCCAGCAGCCGGGACCTTTTCGGGGGGGAGCAGTTCTTC. Translating it yields CASSRDLFGGEQFF.

This chain uses TRBV6-6 with TRBJ2-1; 13 bases are a match to TRBD2. V shed 6 bases and J 7 bases; nucleotides not matched to a gene: 6. Germline assignment: CDR1 MNHNY and CDR2 SVGAGI (reference sequence). This CDR3 is 15 amino acids long. CDR3 residues: CASRKLAGGPNEQFF. The CDR3 nucleotides are TGTGCCAGCAGGAAACTAGCGGGGGGGCCAAATGAGCAGTTCTTC.

CDR3 protein: CAGRRTGDNEQFF. CDR3 DNA sequence: TGTGCTGGGAGGCGGACCGGAGATAATGAGCAGTTCTTC. The chain has TRBV6-5 and TRBJ2-1; D possibly corresponds to TRBD2 (6 bases). The CDR3 sequence is 13 residues long. Germline-derived CDR1 and CDR2 are MNHEY and SVGAGI.

This chain's CDR3 is CASSEYGTSYEQYF. The CDR3 bases are TGTGCCAGCAGTGAATATGGGACATCCTACGAGCAGTACTTC. The rearrangement joins TRBV6-1 to TRBJ2-7, with a possible D match to TRBD1 (6 bases). CDR3 length equals 14 residues. V lost 2 bases and J lost 1, with 9 bases in between. In germline, CDR1 is MNHNS, CDR2 SASEGT.

The gene calls are TRBV19 and TRBJ2-7, with TRBD2 matching 7 bases. After removal of 3 bases from V and 4 bases from J, the junction contained 3 bases not matched to a gene. This CDR3 has 13 amino acids. Germline V gives CDR1 LNHDA, CDR2 SQIVND (reference sequence). CDR3 sequence: CASSMSGAYEQYF. In DNA, the CDR3 is TGTGCCAGTAGTATGAGCGGGGCGTACGAGCAGTACTTC.

The rearrangement links TRBV14 to TRBJ1-5; tentatively, D is TRBD1 (5 bases). V dropped 6 bases and J dropped 1 base, with 19 bases sitting between them. Germline CDR1 and CDR2: SGHDN and FVKESK. CDR3 length: 17 residues. CDR3 residues: CASRAPVCRQSNQPQHF. In DNA, the CDR3 is TGTGCCAGCAGAGCCCCGGTCTGCCGACAGAGCAATCAGCCCCAGCATTTT. Filled out from reference TRBV14 and TRBJ1-5, the complete variable domain reads EAGVTQFPSHSVIEKGQTVTLRCDPISGHDNLYWYRRVMGKEIKFLLHFVKESKQDESGMPNNRFLAERTGGTYSTLKVQPAELEDSGVYFCASRAPVCRQSNQPQHFGDGTRLSIL.

The chain joins TRBV6-1 to TRBJ1-2, with 7 bases identical to TRBD1. V lost 1 base and J lost 4; bases outside the gene matches: 0. There are 13 residues in the CDR3. The germline V gene has CDR1 MNHNS and CDR2 SASEGT. CDR3 DNA sequence: TGTGCCAGCAGTGAAGGACAGGGCTATGGCTACACCTTC. Its protein product is CASSEGQGYGYTF.

The genes are TRBV2 and TRBJ2-5; the match to TRBD1 covers 7 bases. This CDR3 contains 13 residues. Germline CDR1 SNHLY, CDR2 FYNNEI. The ends lost 7 bases at V and 2 bases at J; junction bases unmatched: 4. The CDR3, as DNA: TGTGCCAGCAAACGGGACAGACAAGAGACCCAGTACTTC. It translates to CASKRDRQETQYF.

This clone has only one observation. The chain couples TRBV15 to TRBJ2-7; a possible D gene is TRBD1 (6 bases). This CDR3 contains 13 residues. Germline V lookup: CDR1 LNHNV, CDR2 YYDKDF (reference sequence). V dropped 8 bases and J dropped 1 base, with 12 bases sitting between them. The CDR3 nucleotides are TGTGCCACCGATGACAGGAGGTCCTACGAGCAGTACTTC. Translated, it gives CATDDRRSYEQYF.

The chain has TRBV6-6 and TRBJ2-1; TRBD1 agrees at 9 bases. This CDR3 spans 15 amino acids. Germline V gene sequence: CDR1 MNHNY, CDR2 SVGAGI (reference sequence). The V segment lost 4 bases and the J segment 8 bases; nucleotides outside the gene matches: 9. The CDR3 spells CASSFGTGSDDEQFF. The CDR3 DNA sequence: TGTGCCAGCAGTTTCGGGACAGGGTCAGACGATGAGCAGTTCTTC.

The chain couples TRBV7-3 to TRBJ2-5; TRBD1 agrees at 8 bases. CDR1 and CDR2 (germline): SGHTA, FQGTGA. This CDR3 is 17 amino acids long. V was pared by 0 bases and J by 1 base, with 7 bases of the junction left unmatched. CDR3 DNA sequence: TGTGCCAGCAGCTTAACCGCCCTAGGGACAGGCCAAGAGACCCAGTACTTC. Protein sequence: CASSLTALGTGQETQYF.